This entry describes one T cell receptor (beta chain). Its antigen is unknown. The Oncomine TCR Beta short-read assay was applied to DNA of cultured CD4+ T cells. TCRdb reanalysed the PCR reads using MiXCR and keeps one entry per CDR3 protein. The sample records 10,000 to 15,000 distinct CDR3 sequences, roughly 70% being singletons. Treatment described: approximately nine-day PBMC culture with coronavirus spike peptide pools or control peptides (ViraFEST assay). Antigen-specific T cell expansion with peptide pools preceded TCR sequencing in the ViraFEST approach. The CDR3 is 14 amino acids. Germline CDR1 is KGHDR and CDR2 is SFDVKD. Trimming removed 4 bases at V and 7 bases at J, with 13 bases between. These data come from a study of vaccination and CD4 T cells after COVID-19. Study-level information: Overlapping spike peptides from SARS-CoV-2, HCoV-NL63, HCoV-OC43 and HCoV-229E served to stimulate the cells.

This chain links TRBV24-1 with TRBJ2-1; perhaps TRBD2 as D (6 bases). Sequenced material: CD4+ T cells from blood, cultured in vitro. This clonotype was obtained from a human donor who had recovered from COVID-19. This CDR3 is CATSESGGTNEQFF. The CDR3 coding sequence is TGTGCCACCAGTGAATCTGGGGGGACTAATGAGCAGTTCTTC.